This TCR beta chain was sequenced in a study of STAT5B mutations in CD4+ large granular lymphocyte leukemia. Whole-study context: The CDR3 'QG' motif was associated with a particular HLA allele among healthy donors. Overall study results and limits: No patients shared main leukemic clonotypes, though less than 30% appeared at low frequency elsewhere.

CDR1 and CDR2 from the germline V gene are MNHEY and SMNVEV (reference sequence). The CDR3 is made up of 15 amino acids. The V and J ends lost 6 bases and 9 bases respectively, with 21 bases between them. Sequenced by immunoSEQ multiplex PCR; TCRdb stores in-frame clones only, minus some. The profile shows some 27,000 clones, about 77% of them singletons. On this clone: The antigen remains unidentified.

The chain employs TRBV27 and TRBJ2-1; possible D gene TRBD1, 6 bases. What was sequenced was CD4+ T cells from blood buffy coats. The clonotype comes from a human donor in good health. CDR3 in amino acids: CASSFSGQGLGEQFF. In DNA form, the CDR3 reads TGTGCCAGCAGCTTTAGTGGTCAGGGGTTGGGTGAGCAGTTCTTC.